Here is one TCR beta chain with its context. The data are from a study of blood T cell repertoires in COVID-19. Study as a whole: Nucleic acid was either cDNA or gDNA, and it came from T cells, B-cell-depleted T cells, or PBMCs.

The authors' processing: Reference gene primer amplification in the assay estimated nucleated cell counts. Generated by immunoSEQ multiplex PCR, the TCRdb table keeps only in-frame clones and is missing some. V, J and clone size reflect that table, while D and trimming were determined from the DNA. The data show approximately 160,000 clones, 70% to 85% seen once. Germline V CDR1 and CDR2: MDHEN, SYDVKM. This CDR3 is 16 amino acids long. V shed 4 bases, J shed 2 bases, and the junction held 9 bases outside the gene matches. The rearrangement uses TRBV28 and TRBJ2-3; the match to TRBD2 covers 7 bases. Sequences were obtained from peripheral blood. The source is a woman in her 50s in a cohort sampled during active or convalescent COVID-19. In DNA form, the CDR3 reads TGTGCCAGCAGTTCTATGGGCGGGGGAATCACAGATACGCAGTATTTT. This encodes CASSSMGGGITDTQYF.